The rows below give T cell receptor beta chains drawn from one sample of a study of CD8 T cells in Susac syndrome. TCRdb recomputed calls from the immunoSEQ multiplex PCR reads with MiXCR, one row per CDR3 protein. The data contain about 140,000 distinct CDR3 sequences, about 93% of them singletons. Sequenced material: CD8+ T cells from PBMCs. These receptors all come from a human donor in good health. CDR3s include the opening cysteine and the closing phenylalanine or tryptophan. D genes are given only for firm matches. The size field is filled for only some rows; it gives once, few, many or a size class.

NA	NA	TRBJ2-7	TRBV12-3/TRBV12-4	TGTGCCAGCAAGGCGGTTAGCTCCTACGAGCAGTACTTC	CASKAVSSYEQYF
NA	NA	TRBJ2-3	TRBV25-1	TGTGCCAGCAGGGGGGGTAACTCAGATACGCAGTATTTT	CASRGGNSDTQYF
NA	TRBD2	TRBJ2-1	TRBV30	TGTGCCTGGAGTTTACTAGCGGAAGACGCCATATTCTACAATGAGCAGTTCTTC	CAWSLLAEDAIFYNEQFF
NA	NA	TRBJ2-7	TRBV15	TGTGCCACCAGCAGAGAGGCAGGCGACCTTTCCTACGAGCAGTACTTC	CATSREAGDLSYEQYF
NA	NA	TRBJ1-2	TRBV27	TGTGCCAGCAGTTTAGGCGAGGGCTATGGCTACACCTTC	CASSLGEGYGYTF
few	NA	TRBJ2-2	TRBV27	TGTGCCAGCAGTTTAGTCACCGGGGAGCTGTTTTTT	CASSLVTGELFF
NA	NA	TRBJ2-1	TRBV6-2/TRBV6-3	TGTGCCAGTACCCCCAGGGTCTCCTACAATGAGCAGTTCTTC	CASTPRVSYNEQFF
NA	NA	TRBJ2-1	TRBV3-1	TGTGCCAGCAGATTGCGGAGCTCCTACAATGAGCAGTTCTTC	CASRLRSSYNEQFF
NA	NA	TRBJ2-5	TRBV9	TGTGCCAGCAGCGTAGCCGGAGGACAACTAGAGACCCAGTACTTC	CASSVAGGQLETQYF
NA	TRBD1	TRBJ2-7	TRBV29-1	TGCAGCGTGGGTGGACAGGGCTCCTACGAGCAGTACTTC	CSVGGQGSYEQYF
NA	NA	TRBJ2-2	TRBV11-2	TGTGCCAGCAGCTTACACGGAATCACCGGGGAGCTGTTTTTT	CASSLHGITGELFF
NA	TRBD2	TRBJ2-2	TRBV15	TGTGCCACCAGCAAGACTAGCGTGAACACCGGGGAGCTGTTTTTT	CATSKTSVNTGELFF
NA	NA	TRBJ2-1	TRBV27	TGTGCCAGCAGTTTCCACCAGCGACACAATGAGCAGTTCTTC	CASSFHQRHNEQFF
few	NA	TRBJ2-7	TRBV27	TGTGCCAGTAGTTTCGGGCAGGGATACGAGCAGTACTTC	CASSFGQGYEQYF
NA	NA	TRBJ2-1	TRBV9	TGTGCCAGCAGCGTAGAGGTAGCGGCCTACAATGAGCAGTTCTTC	CASSVEVAAYNEQFF
NA	NA	TRBJ2-1	TRBV6-5	TGTGCCAGCAGTTATTCGGACCGCGAGCAGTTCTTC	CASSYSDREQFF
NA	NA	TRBJ2-7	TRBV9	TGTGCCAGCAGCGTACAGGGGAGGACTGATTACGAGCAGTACTTC	CASSVQGRTDYEQYF
few	NA	TRBJ1-4	TRBV30	TGTGCCTGGAGGCCTACTCGAACTGGGGAAAAACTGTTTTTT	CAWRPTRTGEKLFF
NA	TRBD2	TRBJ2-7	TRBV27	TGTGCCAGCAGGGGACTAGCGGGAGGTAAAACCCCTCCCTACGAGCAGTACTTC	CASRGLAGGKTPPYEQYF
NA	TRBD1	TRBJ2-1	TRBV6-5	TGTGCCAGCGAGCCGGGACAGGGGTACAATGAGCAGTTCTTC	CASEPGQGYNEQFF
NA	NA	TRBJ2-1	TRBV20-1	TGCAGTGCTAGAGATCTGGACAACTACAATGAGCAGTTCTTC	CSARDLDNYNEQFF
NA	NA	TRBJ1-1	TRBV6-5	TGTGCCAGCAACTCGAGCCCCGGGACTGAAGCTTTCTTT	CASNSSPGTEAFF
NA	TRBD2	TRBJ2-1	TRBV4-3	TGCGCCAGCAGCCAGGGACTAGCGGGAGGGGGGGAGCAGTTCTTC	CASSQGLAGGGEQFF
NA	NA	TRBJ2-7	TRBV20-1	TGCAGTGCTAGTGGGCTAAATACCTACGAGCAGTACTTC	CSASGLNTYEQYF
NA	NA	TRBJ2-7	TRBV7-9	TGTGCCAGCAGTCGAGGTCCCACCGAGCAGTACTTC	CASSRGPTEQYF
NA	TRBD2	TRBJ2-1	TRBV2	TGTGCCAGCCCCCGTGGCGGGAGCAATGAGCAGTTCTTC	CASPRGGSNEQFF
NA	NA	TRBJ2-1	TRBV4-1	TGCGCCAGCAGCCAAGTTCAAAGCTCCTACAATGAGCAGTTCTTC	CASSQVQSSYNEQFF
NA	NA	TRBJ1-5	TRBV30	TGTGCCTGGAGTGTTAAGGGTTTGGGGGATCAGCCCCAGCATTTT	CAWSVKGLGDQPQHF
NA	NA	TRBJ2-7	TRBV4-3	TGCGCCAGCAGCCAAACCTTGACAGGCGAGGGGCCCGAGCAGTACTTC	CASSQTLTGEGPEQYF
NA	NA	TRBJ2-4	TRBV7-2	TGTGCCAGCAGCTCCCCCAGAAACATTCAGTACTTC	CASSSPRNIQYF
NA	NA	TRBJ2-7	TRBV25-1	TGTGCCAGCAGTGAATATGGCAGGAACTACGAGCAGTACTTC	CASSEYGRNYEQYF
NA	NA	TRBJ2-3	TRBV6-5	TGTGCCAGCAATCCCGGGACACCCTCAGAGACGCAGTATTTT	CASNPGTPSETQYF
NA	NA	TRBJ1-5	TRBV15	TGTGCCACCAGCAGTAGAGGCCTGAATCAGCCCCAGCATTTT	CATSSRGLNQPQHF
few	TRBD1	TRBJ2-1	TRBV5-1	TGCGCCAGCAGCGAGGATTGGAGGGGACAGGGAAGGATTGAGCAGTTCTTC	CASSEDWRGQGRIEQFF
NA	NA	TRBJ1-5	TRBV5-1	TGCGCCAGCAGCTTTGGGGTTGGGGAGCAGCCCCAGCATTTT	CASSFGVGEQPQHF
NA	NA	TRBJ1-5	TRBV4-1	TGCGCCAGCAGCCAACCAAGCGGGGACGTACCCCAGCATTTT	CASSQPSGDVPQHF